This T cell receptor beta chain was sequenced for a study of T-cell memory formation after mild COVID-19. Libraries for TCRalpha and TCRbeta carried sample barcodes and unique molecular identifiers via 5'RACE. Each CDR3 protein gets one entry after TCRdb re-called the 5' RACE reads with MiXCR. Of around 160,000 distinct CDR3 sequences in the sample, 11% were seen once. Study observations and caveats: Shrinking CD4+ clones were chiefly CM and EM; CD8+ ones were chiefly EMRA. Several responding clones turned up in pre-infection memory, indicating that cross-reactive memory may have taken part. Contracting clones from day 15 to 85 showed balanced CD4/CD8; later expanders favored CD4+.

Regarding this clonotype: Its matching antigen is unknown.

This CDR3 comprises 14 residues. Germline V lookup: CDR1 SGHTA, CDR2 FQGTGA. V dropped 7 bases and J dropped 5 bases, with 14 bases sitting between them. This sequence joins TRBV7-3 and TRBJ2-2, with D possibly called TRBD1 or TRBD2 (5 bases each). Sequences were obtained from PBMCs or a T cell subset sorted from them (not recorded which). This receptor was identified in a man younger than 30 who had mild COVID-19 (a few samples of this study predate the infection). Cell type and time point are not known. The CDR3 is CASTSGPPTGELFF. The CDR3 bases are TGTGCCAGCACCTCGGGGCCCCCAACCGGGGAGCTGTTTTTT. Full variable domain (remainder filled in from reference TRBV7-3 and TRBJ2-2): GAGVSQTPSNKVTEKGKYVELRCDPISGHTALYWYRQSLGQGPEFLIYFQGTGAADDSGLPNDRFFAVRPEGSVSTLKIQRTERGDSAVYLCASTSGPPTGELFFGEGSRLTVL.